A selection of T cell receptor beta chains follows, all from one sample in a study of blood T cell repertoires in COVID-19. TCRdb's table, derived via immunoSEQ multiplex PCR, lists solely in-frame clones and lacks some. There are about 260,000 clones in the sample; around 87% occur only once, and around 1.5% lies in the top ten. Sequenced input: peripheral blood. These receptors all stem from a woman aged 40 to 55 who had recovered from COVID-19. The CDR3 runs from the conserved cysteine through the conserved F or W. A D gene is named only where the DNA matches it firmly. A clone size is listed for some rows: how often the clone was seen (once, few, many), or a class if it is expanded.

d_call: NA; clone_size: NA; v_call: TRBV30; j_call: TRBJ1-1; cdr3_aa: CAWSVWALNTEAFF; cdr3_nt: TGTGCCTGGAGTGTCTGGGCTTTGAACACTGAAGCTTTCTTT
d_call: TRBD1; clone_size: few; v_call: TRBV5-1; j_call: TRBJ2-1; cdr3_aa: CASSLDRGTRNEQFF; cdr3_nt: TGCGCCAGCAGCTTGGACAGGGGCACCAGAAATGAGCAGTTCTTC
d_call: TRBD1; clone_size: NA; v_call: TRBV7-9; j_call: TRBJ2-3; cdr3_aa: CASSLDGQGVTDTQYF; cdr3_nt: TGTGCCAGCAGCTTAGACGGACAGGGGGTTACAGATACGCAGTATTTT
d_call: TRBD1; clone_size: NA; v_call: TRBV30; j_call: TRBJ2-3; cdr3_aa: CAWSDRAADTQYF; cdr3_nt: TGTGCCTGGTCTGACAGGGCGGCAGATACGCAGTATTTT
d_call: TRBD1; clone_size: NA; v_call: TRBV2; j_call: TRBJ2-7; cdr3_aa: CAIQTGEASEQYF; cdr3_nt: TGTGCCATCCAGACAGGGGAGGCGTCCGAGCAGTACTTC
d_call: TRBD2; clone_size: NA; v_call: TRBV29-1; j_call: TRBJ2-7; cdr3_aa: CSVEHGLASSREQYF; cdr3_nt: TGCAGCGTTGAACACGGACTAGCGTCCTCTCGTGAGCAGTACTTC
d_call: NA; clone_size: few; v_call: TRBV6-2/TRBV6-3; j_call: TRBJ1-2; cdr3_aa: CASSYSNTGYYGYTF; cdr3_nt: TGTGCCAGCAGTTACTCGAATACAGGATACTATGGCTACACCTTC
d_call: NA; clone_size: NA; v_call: TRBV7-2; j_call: TRBJ1-5; cdr3_aa: CASSLEGVWVWPQHF; cdr3_nt: TGTGCCAGCAGCTTAGAGGGGGTTTGGGTTTGGCCCCAGCATTTT
d_call: NA; clone_size: NA; v_call: TRBV29-1; j_call: TRBJ1-1; cdr3_aa: CSVEERPDTEAFF; cdr3_nt: TGCAGCGTTGAGGAGAGACCAGACACTGAAGCTTTCTTT
d_call: NA; clone_size: once; v_call: TRBV20-1; j_call: TRBJ2-7; cdr3_aa: CSGGDTYEQYF; cdr3_nt: TGCAGTGGGGGGGATACCTACGAGCAGTACTTC
d_call: NA; clone_size: few; v_call: TRBV5-1; j_call: TRBJ1-3; cdr3_aa: CASSALQGAGNTIYF; cdr3_nt: TGCGCCAGCAGCGCACTACAGGGCGCCGGAAACACCATATATTTT
d_call: TRBD1; clone_size: NA; v_call: TRBV6-1; j_call: TRBJ1-5; cdr3_aa: CASSEARARGQGQPQHF; cdr3_nt: TGTGCCAGCAGTGAAGCACGGGCCAGGGGGCAGGGACAGCCCCAGCATTTT
d_call: TRBD2; clone_size: NA; v_call: TRBV5-6; j_call: TRBJ2-7; cdr3_aa: CASSLWGRGVTSYEQYF; cdr3_nt: TGTGCCAGCAGCTTGTGGGGGAGGGGCGTGACGTCCTACGAGCAGTACTTC
d_call: NA; clone_size: NA; v_call: TRBV11-2; j_call: TRBJ2-3; cdr3_aa: CASSLTARTDTQYF; cdr3_nt: TGTGCCAGCAGCTTGACAGCTCGCACAGATACGCAGTATTTT
d_call: NA; clone_size: NA; v_call: TRBV4-1; j_call: TRBJ2-7; cdr3_aa: CASSQERGTVYEQYF; cdr3_nt: TGCGCCAGCAGCCAAGAACGGGGGACAGTCTACGAGCAGTACTTC
d_call: NA; clone_size: NA; v_call: TRBV5-4; j_call: TRBJ1-6; cdr3_aa: CASSPGGQSYNSPLHF; cdr3_nt: TGTGCCAGCAGCCCCGGCGGACAGAGTTATAATTCACCCCTCCACTTT
d_call: TRBD2; clone_size: NA; v_call: TRBV5-1; j_call: TRBJ2-3; cdr3_aa: CASSLALRGGTDTQYF; cdr3_nt: TGCGCCAGCAGCTTGGCCCTCCGGGGGGGGACAGATACGCAGTATTTT
d_call: TRBD1; clone_size: once; v_call: TRBV5-5; j_call: TRBJ2-7; cdr3_aa: CASSLAAGGGYEQYF; cdr3_nt: TGTGCCAGCAGCTTGGCGGCAGGGGGCGGCTACGAGCAGTACTTC
d_call: NA; clone_size: NA; v_call: TRBV18; j_call: TRBJ1-5; cdr3_aa: CASSPTGEGGNQPQHF; cdr3_nt: TGTGCCAGCTCACCTACCGGGGAGGGTGGGAATCAGCCCCAGCATTTT
d_call: NA; clone_size: NA; v_call: TRBV30; j_call: TRBJ2-7; cdr3_aa: CAWSILPSSAYF; cdr3_nt: TGTGCCTGGAGCATCCTCCCTAGCTCCGCATACTTC
d_call: TRBD1; clone_size: many; v_call: TRBV2; j_call: TRBJ1-1; cdr3_aa: CASRGTSGGGTEAFF; cdr3_nt: TGTGCCAGCAGGGGAACCTCAGGGGGCGGCACTGAAGCTTTCTTT
d_call: NA; clone_size: NA; v_call: TRBV5-1; j_call: TRBJ1-2; cdr3_aa: CASSLEAGSQGGGYTF; cdr3_nt: TGCGCCAGCAGCTTGGAAGCTGGATCCCAGGGAGGAGGCTACACCTTC
d_call: NA; clone_size: NA; v_call: TRBV7-9; j_call: TRBJ1-2; cdr3_aa: CASSLKTQAAYGYTF; cdr3_nt: TGTGCCAGCAGCTTAAAAACACAGGCTGCCTATGGCTACACCTTC
d_call: TRBD1; clone_size: NA; v_call: TRBV4-2; j_call: TRBJ2-2; cdr3_aa: CASSPRQGGTGELFF; cdr3_nt: TGTGCCAGCAGCCCCCGACAGGGGGGCACCGGGGAGCTGTTTTTT
d_call: TRBD1; clone_size: NA; v_call: TRBV5-1; j_call: TRBJ1-1; cdr3_aa: CASSQGQESKAFF; cdr3_nt: TGCGCCAGCAGCCAGGGACAGGAGAGTAAAGCTTTCTTT
d_call: TRBD1; clone_size: once; v_call: TRBV3-1/TRBV3-2; j_call: TRBJ1-5; cdr3_aa: CASSQFGTGVQHF; cdr3_nt: TGTGCCAGCAGCCAGTTCGGGACAGGGGTCCAGCATTTT
d_call: TRBD2; clone_size: NA; v_call: TRBV6-1; j_call: TRBJ2-1; cdr3_aa: CASSEEVAGASIYNEQFF; cdr3_nt: TGTGCCAGCAGTGAAGAGGTAGCGGGGGCCAGCATTTACAATGAGCAGTTCTTC
d_call: NA; clone_size: once; v_call: TRBV5-1; j_call: TRBJ2-5; cdr3_aa: CASSFVQGEGETQYF; cdr3_nt: TGCGCCAGCAGCTTCGTACAGGGGGAGGGGGAGACCCAGTACTTC
d_call: NA; clone_size: NA; v_call: TRBV18; j_call: TRBJ2-5; cdr3_aa: CASSPPSIRSVETQYF; cdr3_nt: TGTGCCAGCTCACCACCCTCTATCAGGTCGGTCGAGACCCAGTACTTC
d_call: NA; clone_size: once; v_call: TRBV5-1; j_call: TRBJ1-2; cdr3_aa: CASSLDAEIRYGYTF; cdr3_nt: TGCGCCAGCAGCTTGGACGCCGAGATACGCTATGGCTACACCTTC
d_call: NA; clone_size: NA; v_call: TRBV12-1; j_call: TRBJ1-1; cdr3_aa: CASSPTIQGFIEAFF; cdr3_nt: TGTGCCAGCAGCCCCACGATCCAGGGGTTTATTGAAGCTTTCTTT
d_call: NA; clone_size: NA; v_call: TRBV11-2; j_call: TRBJ1-1; cdr3_aa: CASSRRVNTEAFF; cdr3_nt: TGTGCCAGCAGCCGCAGGGTGAACACTGAAGCTTTCTTT
d_call: TRBD1; clone_size: NA; v_call: TRBV18; j_call: TRBJ1-6; cdr3_aa: CASSPPSTGGLNSPLHF; cdr3_nt: TGTGCCAGCTCACCCCCATCGACAGGGGGCCTTAATTCACCCCTCCACTTT
d_call: NA; clone_size: NA; v_call: TRBV5-5; j_call: TRBJ1-5; cdr3_aa: CASSLEGGDQPQHF; cdr3_nt: TGTGCCAGCAGCTTGGAAGGAGGGGACCAGCCCCAGCATTTT
d_call: NA; clone_size: NA; v_call: TRBV18; j_call: TRBJ1-4; cdr3_aa: CASSPTQTNEKLFF; cdr3_nt: TGTGCCAGCTCACCGACACAGACTAATGAAAAACTGTTTTTT
d_call: NA; clone_size: NA; v_call: TRBV21-1; j_call: TRBJ1-5; cdr3_aa: CASSMTGGNQPQHF; cdr3_nt: TGTGCCAGCAGCATGACAGGGGGCAATCAGCCCCAGCATTTT
d_call: TRBD1; clone_size: NA; v_call: TRBV5-1; j_call: TRBJ2-7; cdr3_aa: CASSFEQGAQYF; cdr3_nt: TGCGCCAGCAGCTTTGAACAGGGGGCGCAGTACTTC
d_call: TRBD2; clone_size: NA; v_call: TRBV18; j_call: TRBJ2-7; cdr3_aa: CASSPGLAGTYEQYF; cdr3_nt: TGTGCCAGCTCCCCAGGACTAGCGGGAACCTACGAGCAGTACTTC
d_call: TRBD2; clone_size: NA; v_call: TRBV5-6; j_call: TRBJ2-1; cdr3_aa: CASSLGPPSGVISYNEQFF; cdr3_nt: TGTGCCAGCAGCTTGGGACCCCCCAGCGGGGTCATCTCCTACAATGAGCAGTTCTTC
d_call: TRBD1; clone_size: NA; v_call: TRBV2; j_call: TRBJ1-4; cdr3_aa: CASNRGRNEKLFF; cdr3_nt: TGTGCCAGCAACAGGGGCCGTAATGAAAAACTGTTTTTT
d_call: TRBD1; clone_size: NA; v_call: TRBV6-2/TRBV6-3; j_call: TRBJ1-1; cdr3_aa: CASSYGQALRNTEAFF; cdr3_nt: TGTGCCAGCAGTTATGGACAGGCCCTTAGGAACACTGAAGCTTTCTTT